Each of the 17 T cell receptor beta chains below was sequenced from the same sample in a study of T-cell reconstitution after alpha-beta-depleted transplantation in children. For TCRbeta, the library was prepared with unique molecular identifiers. TCRdb re-called the PCR reads with MiXCR, one entry per CDR3 protein. There are some 280,000 distinct CDR3 sequences in the sample; more than 9% occur only once, and about a tenth lies in the top ten. The sample in question was PBMCs from the stem cell graft donor, obtained from the stem cell graft. These receptors were taken from a human donor who donated a stem cell graft to a child with SCID.

This clonotype was recorded once. This chain connects TRBV18 to TRBJ1-2; 8 bases agree with TRBD1. CDR3 length equals 17 residues. J was trimmed by 3 bases and V by 3 bases; bases with no gene match: 12. The germline gives CDR1 KGHSH, CDR2 LQKENI. The CDR3 nucleotides are TGTGCCAGCTCACCGGGTGCAGGGGGCCTTACGGACTATGGCTACACCTTC. Its protein product is CASSPGAGGLTDYGYTF.

This clonotype showed up just a few times. The V call is TRBV20-1, the J call TRBJ2-3, with TRBD1 identical over 8 bases. V gave up 6 bases and J gave up 3 bases; unmatched junction bases: 8. CDR3 length: 14 amino acids. Per germline, CDR1 DFQATT and CDR2 SNEGSKA (reference sequence). The CDR3 DNA sequence: TGCAGTGCCCCGGACAGGGTTAGAACAGATACGCAGTATTTT. Encoded protein: CSAPDRVRTDTQYF.

Points on this clonotype: A single base separates this from a much larger clone, so it may be a read error. This chain uses TRBV24-1 with TRBJ2-1, with D perhaps matching TRBD1 (5 bases). The CDR3 covers 12 residues. Germline CDR1 and CDR2: KGHDR and SFDVKD. V was shortened by 6 bases and J by 11 bases, with 13 bases between the two germline ends. The CDR3 sequence: CATSNADRQQFF. The CDR3 nucleotides read TGTGCCACCAGTAATGCCGACAGACAGCAGTTCTTC.

This clonotype has only a few counts. The V call is TRBV19, the J call TRBJ2-3; possibly TRBD2 for D (5 bases). This CDR3 spans 13 amino acids. The germline gives CDR1 LNHDA, CDR2 SQIVND (reference sequence). Trimming took 6 bases from V and 4 from J, leaving 11 bases between them. For the CDR3, the DNA is TGTGCCAGTAGGAGAGGGAGCGCAGATACGCAGTATTTT. Translated: CASRRGSADTQYF. The complete variable domain, with remaining parts taken from reference TRBV19 and TRBJ2-3, reads DGGITQSPKYLFRKEGQNVTLSCEQNLNHDAMYWYRQDPGQGLRLIYYSQIVNDFQKGDIAEGYSVSREKKESFPLTVTSAQKNPTAFYLCASRRGSADTQYFGPGTRLTVL.

This clonotype was seen only a few times. V and J are TRBV7-8 and TRBJ2-7; D perhaps matches TRBD1 (6 bases). Trimming left V 3 bases short and J 0 bases short, with 15 bases between. From germline, CDR1 is SGHVS and CDR2 FQNEAQ. The CDR3 spans 16 residues. In nucleotides, the CDR3 is TGTGCCAGCAGCTTGGAGACCGGGACATCCTCCTACGAGCAGTACTTC. The encoded protein is CASSLETGTSSYEQYF. The entire variable domain, with the rest obtained from reference TRBV7-8 and TRBJ2-7, is as follows: GAGVSQSPRYKVAKRGQDVALRCDPISGHVSLFWYQQALGQGPEFLTYFQNEAQLDKSGLPSDRFFAERPEGSVSTLKIQRTQQEDSAVYLCASSLETGTSSYEQYFGPGTRLTVT.

The sample holds a few counts of this clonotype. The chain joins TRBV12-3 or TRBV12-4 to TRBJ2-4; possible D gene TRBD2, 5 bases. V shed 0 bases and J shed 8 bases, with 14 bases lying between them. CDR3 size: 15 residues. The CDR3 is CASSLAGRGSDIQYF. The CDR3 DNA reads as TGTGCCAGCAGTTTAGCTGGTCGAGGGTCAGACATTCAGTACTTC.

This clonotype has a handful of counts. V is TRBV20-1 and J is TRBJ1-1; D not certain. Looked up from germline, CDR1 is DFQATT and CDR2 is SNEGSKA (reference sequence). The CDR3 consists of 13 residues. Between the trimmed V and J ends, which lost 5 bases and 0 bases, there was a span of 10 bases. The CDR3 DNA is TGCAGTGCTCCCAGAAACATGAACACTGAAGCTTTCTTT. Translation: CSAPRNMNTEAFF.

This clonotype was recorded at least ten times. V usage is TRBV12-3 or TRBV12-4 and J usage is TRBJ2-2; D remains ambiguous. V was shortened by 2 bases and J by 2 bases, with 3 bases between the two germline ends. CDR3 length: 13 amino acids. CDR3 bases: TGTGCCAGCAGTTTATTTAACACCGGGGAGCTGTTTTTT. Protein sequence: CASSLFNTGELFF.

This chain uses TRBV7-2 with TRBJ2-2; the match to TRBD2 covers 7 bases. Germline CDR1 SGHTA, CDR2 FQGNSA. With V trimmed by 5 bases and J by 4 bases, 4 bases remained unmatched. This CDR3 comprises 14 residues. Here the CDR3 reads CASSLTSVTGELFF. In nucleotides, the CDR3 is TGTGCCAGCAGCCTTACTAGCGTCACCGGGGAGCTGTTTTTT.

The rearrangement uses TRBV7-9 and TRBJ2-3, with a tentative D call TRBD2 (6 bases). The CDR3 runs to 16 residues. The germline V gene has CDR1 SEHNR and CDR2 FQNEAQ (reference sequence). V was clipped by 0 bases and J by 3 bases, with 13 bases between them. The CDR3 bases are TGTGCCAGCAGCTTAGCCGTGGCGGGGCTTACAGATACGCAGTATTTT. This sequence encodes CASSLAVAGLTDTQYF.

V usage is TRBV10-3 and J usage is TRBJ2-1, with TRBD2 matching 7 bases. Unmatched junction bases numbered 5, after V lost 8 bases and J lost 1 base. This CDR3 region has 14 residues. CDR1 and CDR2 from the germline V gene are ENHRY and SYGVKD. CDR3 amino acids: CAIGGEGSYNEQFF. CDR3 bases: TGTGCCATCGGGGGGGAAGGGTCCTACAATGAGCAGTTCTTC.

In its sample, this clonotype was seen a few times. The chain joins TRBV24-1 to TRBJ2-1; D is perhaps TRBD1 or TRBD2 (5 bases each). The CDR3 extends over 16 amino acids. Germline CDR1 KGHDR, CDR2 SFDVKD. The V and J ends lost 2 bases and 7 bases respectively, with 17 bases between them. The CDR3 nucleotides are TGTGCCACCAGTGATTCGACCCCGGGGCCCGGTAATGAGCAGTTCTTC. Protein sequence: CATSDSTPGPGNEQFF.

This chain connects TRBV3-1 to TRBJ2-5; D ambiguous. The ends were cut back, 3 bases at V and 3 bases at J, with 14 bases in the middle. This CDR3 contains 15 residues. Per the germline V gene, CDR1 is LGHDT and CDR2 is YNNKEL (reference sequence). The chain's CDR3 is CASSQQVRWKETQYF. CDR3 nucleotide sequence: TGTGCCAGCAGCCAGCAGGTACGGTGGAAAGAGACCCAGTACTTC.

This clonotype was found a few times. The V and J genes are TRBV6-1 and TRBJ2-7; 9 bases are shared with TRBD1. CDR3 length: 15 amino acids. V shed 4 bases, J shed 4 bases, and the junction held 8 bases outside the gene matches. Germline CDR1 MNHNS, CDR2 SASEGT. CDR3 bases: TGTGCCAGCAGTGTGGGGACAGGGCCTCCTTACGAGCAGTACTTC. It codes for CASSVGTGPPYEQYF.

The J gene is TRBJ1-5, the V gene TRBV5-1; the D gene is possibly TRBD1 (5 bases). V lost 4 bases, J lost 2 bases, and 10 bases lay in between. Germline lookup yields CDR1 SGHRS and CDR2 YFSETQ. The CDR3 contains 14 residues. The CDR3 DNA follows: TGCGCCAGCAGCGTGGGGACGGGCAATCAGCCCCAGCATTTT. This codes for CASSVGTGNQPQHF.

The V gene is TRBV5-1, the J gene TRBJ2-7; no firm D call. This CDR3 is 14 amino acids long. Trimming removed 2 bases from V and 6 bases from J, with 15 bases in between. The germline V gene has CDR1 SGHRS and CDR2 YFSETQ. CDR3 residues: CASSFYNSPSEQYF. In DNA form, the CDR3 reads TGCGCCAGCAGCTTTTATAATTCGCCGTCCGAGCAGTACTTC.

This clonotype was seen only a few times. The chain links TRBV5-1 to TRBJ2-7, with D unresolved. CDR1 is SGHRS and CDR2 is YFSETQ in the germline V gene. CDR3 length: 14 residues. Trimming took off 0 bases at V and 2 bases at J, with 9 bases between the two ends. CDR3 DNA: TGCGCCAGCAGCTTGGGAGGAACGGCCTACGAGCAGTACTTC. Its protein is CASSLGGTAYEQYF.